Included here is one T cell receptor beta chain sequence, with context. The antigen is undetermined. The data are from a study of beta chain features in type 1 diabetes. Study-wide results and caveats: TCRB CDR3s from Type 1 diabetes patients were moderately but significantly shorter in all four CD4+ subsets.

Germline values: CDR1 SGHTA, CDR2 FQGNSA. V lost 0 bases and J 5 bases, leaving 16 bases between the germline ends. There are 16 residues in the CDR3. The authors reverse transcribed all of the isolated RNA, so sequencing captured expressed TCRB transcripts. The repertoire was sequenced with immunoSEQ multiplex PCR; TCRdb's copy has only in-frame clones and lacks some. The data contain around 710,000 clones, around 11% of them singletons. The source is a young man with type 1 diabetes. Input material: naive CD4+ T cells from blood. The chain employs TRBV7-2 and TRBJ1-1; D ambiguous. Here the CDR3 DNA reads TGTGCCAGCAGCTTAGCTGGCAGCCTGGGTCGGACTGAAGCTTTCTTT. Translating it yields CASSLAGSLGRTEAFF.